This is a list of T cell receptor beta chains from one sample in a study of CD8+CD57+ T cells in acquired aplastic anemia. MiXCR was run by TCRdb on the reads, yielding one entry per CDR3 protein. The profile shows about 180,000 distinct CDR3 sequences, roughly half of them singletons. Sequencing was done on a sample of sorted CD4+, CD8+, or CD8+CD57+ T cells (not recorded which) from PBMCs. The source of these receptors is a human donor in good health. The CDR3 runs from the conserved cysteine through the conserved F or W. The D gene is left open where the match is weak. Expanded clones get a size class; other rows say once, few or many, or leave the size out.

D gene: .
J gene: TRBJ2-2
V gene: TRBV2
clone size: .
CDR3 protein: CASRNGQYTGELFF
CDR3 DNA: TGTGCCAGCAGGAATGGCCAGTACACCGGGGAGCTGTTTTTT

D gene: TRBD2
J gene: TRBJ2-2
V gene: TRBV29-1
clone size: few
CDR3 protein: CSAVGGLSTGELFF
CDR3 DNA: TGCAGCGCCGTCGGGGGGTTGAGCACCGGGGAGCTGTTTTTT

D gene: .
J gene: TRBJ1-1
V gene: TRBV10-3
clone size: .
CDR3 protein: CATAPGRNSAEAFF
CDR3 DNA: TGTGCCACCGCCCCCGGACGTAATTCGGCTGAAGCTTTCTTT

D gene: .
J gene: TRBJ1-2
V gene: TRBV7-2
clone size: .
CDR3 protein: CASRATRGFGGYTF
CDR3 DNA: TGTGCCAGCAGAGCTACTAGGGGGTTTGGTGGCTACACCTTC

D gene: TRBD1
J gene: TRBJ1-2
V gene: TRBV24-1
clone size: .
CDR3 protein: CATSEHHRGLNYGYTF
CDR3 DNA: TGTGCCACCAGTGAACACCACAGGGGGCTTAACTATGGCTACACCTTC

D gene: .
J gene: TRBJ1-6
V gene: TRBV12-3/TRBV12-4
clone size: many
CDR3 protein: CASSRGQKGPIQSSYNSPLHF
CDR3 DNA: TGTGCCAGCAGTCGCGGACAGAAGGGTCCTATACAAAGCTCCTATAATTCACCCCTCCACTTT

D gene: .
J gene: TRBJ2-2
V gene: TRBV29-1
clone size: .
CDR3 protein: CSVDTAGQTGELFF
CDR3 DNA: TGCAGCGTTGATACTGCGGGACAAACCGGGGAGCTGTTTTTT

D gene: .
J gene: TRBJ1-2
V gene: TRBV7-9
clone size: .
CDR3 protein: CASSLVEEYGYTF
CDR3 DNA: TGTGCCAGCAGCTTAGTCGAGGAATATGGCTACACCTTC

D gene: .
J gene: TRBJ1-1
V gene: TRBV25-1
clone size: few
CDR3 protein: CASSEKQGRAEAFF
CDR3 DNA: TGTGCCAGCAGTGAAAAGCAGGGGAGGGCTGAAGCTTTCTTT

D gene: .
J gene: TRBJ1-1
V gene: TRBV6-2/TRBV6-3
clone size: few
CDR3 protein: CASSWLTEAFF
CDR3 DNA: TGTGCCAGCAGTTGGTTAACTGAAGCTTTCTTT

D gene: .
J gene: TRBJ2-7
V gene: TRBV2
clone size: .
CDR3 protein: CASRYSYEQYF
CDR3 DNA: TGTGCCAGCCGTTACTCCTACGAGCAGTACTTC

D gene: TRBD2
J gene: TRBJ2-1
V gene: TRBV7-2
clone size: many
CDR3 protein: CASSWSSGNNEQFF
CDR3 DNA: TGTGCCAGCAGCTGGTCTAGCGGAAACAATGAGCAGTTCTTC

D gene: TRBD1
J gene: TRBJ1-2
V gene: TRBV29-1
clone size: .
CDR3 protein: CSVQRQGYGYTF
CDR3 DNA: TGCAGCGTCCAACGACAGGGCTATGGCTACACCTTC

D gene: .
J gene: TRBJ1-5
V gene: TRBV4-2
clone size: many
CDR3 protein: CASSPTQGSNQPQHF
CDR3 DNA: TGTGCCAGCAGCCCGACCCAGGGTAGCAATCAGCCCCAGCATTTT

D gene: .
J gene: TRBJ2-2
V gene: TRBV20-1
clone size: many
CDR3 protein: CSARGRLMPGELFF
CDR3 DNA: TGCAGTGCCAGGGGACGCCTCATGCCCGGGGAGCTGTTTTTT

D gene: .
J gene: TRBJ2-3
V gene: TRBV20-1
clone size: many
CDR3 protein: CSAPGGLSTDTQYF
CDR3 DNA: TGCAGTGCCCCCGGGGGACTCAGCACAGATACGCAGTATTTT

D gene: TRBD1
J gene: TRBJ2-2
V gene: TRBV10-3
clone size: .
CDR3 protein: CAISPDRAQTGELFF
CDR3 DNA: TGTGCCATCAGTCCCGACAGGGCGCAGACCGGGGAGCTGTTTTTT

D gene: .
J gene: TRBJ2-3
V gene: TRBV12-3/TRBV12-4
clone size: many
CDR3 protein: CASSLGQGSASPTVDTQYF
CDR3 DNA: TGTGCCAGCAGTTTAGGGCAGGGGAGCGCTAGTCCCACGGTAGATACGCAGTATTTT

D gene: .
J gene: TRBJ1-1
V gene: TRBV2
clone size: .
CDR3 protein: CASRLGSGANTEAFF
CDR3 DNA: TGTGCCAGCAGGTTAGGTAGCGGGGCGAACACTGAAGCTTTCTTT

D gene: .
J gene: TRBJ1-2
V gene: TRBV10-2
clone size: few
CDR3 protein: CASSESNIRTALPGYTF
CDR3 DNA: TGCGCCAGCAGTGAGTCAAATATTAGGACAGCTTTACCTGGCTACACCTTC

D gene: TRBD1
J gene: TRBJ2-2
V gene: TRBV5-1
clone size: many
CDR3 protein: CASKVGSGQGAGELFF
CDR3 DNA: TGCGCCAGCAAAGTTGGGTCGGGACAGGGGGCCGGGGAGCTGTTTTTT

D gene: TRBD2
J gene: TRBJ2-7
V gene: TRBV20-1
clone size: .
CDR3 protein: CSARGTSFWQYF
CDR3 DNA: TGCAGTGCTAGGGGGACTAGTTTTTGGCAGTACTTC

D gene: .
J gene: TRBJ2-1
V gene: TRBV20-1
clone size: .
CDR3 protein: CSATLDSTYNEQFF
CDR3 DNA: TGCAGTGCTACCTTGGACTCAACCTACAATGAGCAGTTCTTC

D gene: TRBD2
J gene: TRBJ2-3
V gene: TRBV4-1
clone size: .
CDR3 protein: CASSQGGLADTQYF
CDR3 DNA: TGCGCCAGCAGCCAGGGGGGACTAGCAGATACGCAGTATTTT